These 3 T cell receptor beta chains were sequenced from one sample in a study of CD8 T cells in ankylosing spondylitis. Study observations and caveats: Seemingly characteristic of ankylosing spondylitis blood was a TCR beta motif consisting of 7 or 8 highly homologous variants.

These receptors' targets are unknown. MiXCR was run by TCRdb on the 5' RACE reads, yielding one entry per CDR3 protein. The sample has approximately 550,000 distinct CDR3 sequences, roughly 13% seen once; the top ten hold around 7%. The sample taken for sequencing was blood, either unsorted or a sorted T cell fraction (not recorded which). The receptors here all came from a male donor with ankylosing spondylitis.

This clonotype was found many times. V gene TRBV24-1 combines with J gene TRBJ2-3, with D perhaps being TRBD1 or TRBD2 (5 bases each). Trimming shortened V by 9 bases and J by 6 bases, and 18 bases separated the two germline ends. Germline V gives CDR1 KGHDR, CDR2 SFDVKD. The CDR3 spans 14 residues. The chain's CDR3 is CATARGWGSDTQYF. In nucleotides, the CDR3 is TGTGCCACCGCGAGAGGGTGGGGGAGTGATACGCAGTATTTT.

CDR3 loop: CSVEDLGQANYGYTF. In DNA form, the CDR3 reads TGCAGCGTTGAAGATCTGGGACAGGCTAACTATGGCTACACCTTC. The rearrangement links TRBV29-1 to TRBJ1-2, with TRBD1 matching 8 bases. Germline V lookup: CDR1 SQVTM, CDR2 ANQGSEA. The V gene end was trimmed by 0 bases and the J gene end by 0 bases; junction bases not matched to a gene: 3. The CDR3 contains 15 residues. Variable domain in full (rest from reference TRBV29-1 and TRBJ1-2): SAVISQKPSRDICQRGTSLTIQCQVDSQVTMMFWYRQQPGQSLTLIATANQGSEATYESGFVIDKFPISRPNLTFSTLTVSNMSPEDSSIYLCSVEDLGQANYGYTFGSGTRLTVV.

This chain uses TRBV7-2 with TRBJ2-2; 10 positions agree with TRBD1. The germline CDR1 and CDR2 sequences are SGHTA and FQGNSA. The CDR3 extends over 15 amino acids. V trimming: 5 bases; J trimming: 7 bases; junction bases outside the gene matches: 7. CDR3 DNA: TGTGCCAGCAGCCAGACGACAGGGGGCGTCGGGGAGCTGTTTTTT. Its translation: CASSQTTGGVGELFF.